The 6 T cell receptor beta chains reported below all come from one sample, sequenced in a study of post-analysis software for immune sequencing data. Study-level results: Patients had higher frequencies than controls of roughly five TRBV segments, including TRBV5-6, TRBV5-1 and TRBV20-1.

TCR beta cDNA libraries included unique molecular identifiers. Each CDR3 protein gets one entry after TCRdb re-called the PCR reads with MiXCR. The sample lists hundreds of thousands of distinct CDR3 sequences, about 53% occurring once. The antigens for these receptors are not known. The sequencing sample was made of blood. The receptor set was obtained from a girl between 10 and 17 years old with multiple sclerosis.

The chain employs TRBV29-1 and TRBJ2-7; D is possibly TRBD1 (5 bases). Trimming shortened V by 5 bases and J by 6 bases, and 11 bases separated the two germline ends. The CDR3 sequence is 11 residues long. The germline V gene encodes CDR1 SQVTM and CDR2 ANQGSEA. The DNA of the CDR3 is TGCAGCGTTTCAGGGTCCCGCGAGCAGTACTTC. Protein: CSVSGSREQYF.

This chain connects TRBV20-1 to TRBJ1-2; D unclear. Germline lookup yields CDR1 DFQATT and CDR2 SNEGSKA (reference sequence). The CDR3 runs to 15 residues. The V end lost 0 bases, the J end lost 0 bases, and 11 bases lay between the germline ends. The CDR3 DNA sequence: TGCAGTGCTAGAGATGTCACGCGAGCTAACTATGGCTACACCTTC. As protein: CSARDVTRANYGYTF.

This clonotype was detected a few times. This chain joins TRBV18 and TRBJ1-2; possible D gene TRBD1, 6 bases. The CDR3 is 16 amino acids. Deletions cut 0 bases from V and 0 bases from J, with 11 bases between. Germline CDR1 reads KGHSH; CDR2 reads LQKENI. The CDR3 loop reads CASSPPQGTSNYGYTF. Here the CDR3 DNA reads TGTGCCAGCTCACCACCCCAGGGGACATCTAACTATGGCTACACCTTC.

The chain joins TRBV5-1 to TRBJ2-3; TRBD1 matches 8 bases. This CDR3 spans 15 amino acids. V was clipped by 3 bases and J by 4 bases; unmatched bases: 7. Germline V CDR1 and CDR2: SGHRS, YFSETQ. CDR3 in DNA: TGCGCCAGCAGCTCGGATGGCAGGGGGCCAGATACGCAGTATTTT. This sequence encodes CASSSDGRGPDTQYF.

The chain carries TRBV9 and TRBJ1-2; 10 bases line up with TRBD1. CDR1 is SGDLS and CDR2 is YYNGEE in the germline V gene. Trimming cost V 0 bases and J 6 bases; bases outside gene matches: 5. There are 15 residues in the CDR3. The CDR3 sequence is CASSVDDRGLDGYTF. The CDR3 region has the DNA TGTGCCAGCAGCGTAGATGACAGGGGGCTGGATGGCTACACCTTC. The full variable domain, its missing parts supplied by reference TRBV9 and TRBJ1-2, is DSGVTQTPKHLITATGQRVTLRCSPRSGDLSVYWYQQSLDQGLQFLIQYYNGEERAKGNILERFSAQQFPDLHSELNLSSLELGDSALYFCASSVDDRGLDGYTFGSGTRLTVV.

The chain combines TRBV29-1 with TRBJ2-7; 11 bases are shared with TRBD1. The CDR3 totals 15 residues. Germline CDR1 reads SQVTM; CDR2 reads ANQGSEA. Losses at the gene ends were 7 bases for V and 2 bases for J; bases not matched to a gene: 10. The CDR3 loop is CSAGAGQGETYEQYF. CDR3 DNA sequence: TGCAGCGCCGGAGCGGGACAGGGGGAGACCTACGAGCAGTACTTC.